The TCR beta chain under discussion was sequenced for a study of human T cells and chemical hapten exposure. MiXCR, applied by TCRdb to the RACE reads, yields one record per CDR3 protein. The table includes more than 150,000 distinct CDR3 sequences, 24% detected once. Whole-study results and caveats: DPC sensitization did not alter TCRs above 1 in 1000 frequency. PT1 expanded TCR counts and patch test score correlated positively. It was expanded TCRs that formed significantly more large CDR3 similarity clusters than controls did.

Time point specified: patch test 3, about 24 weeks after DPC sensitization. Documented treatment: therapeutic diphenylcyclopropenone sensitization with weekly scalp DPC. Each donor was an alopecia patient between 18 and 70 years of age who qualified for DPC. The V gene end was trimmed by 5 bases and the J gene end by 5 bases; junction bases not matched to a gene: 4. Per germline, CDR1 DFQATT and CDR2 SNEGSKA (reference sequence). The CDR3 contains 13 residues. This clonotype has only a few counts. Its antigen remains unknown. The receptor's source is a woman between 40 and 55 years old with alopecia areata. Some clones in this sample may be carry-over from other donors' samples. The V and J genes are TRBV20-1 and TRBJ2-4; 9 bases are shared with TRBD1. The sequencing used whole blood, collected in connection with sensitization to the hapten diphenylcyclopropenone (DPC). The CDR3 sequence is CSAPRQGENIQYF. For the CDR3, the DNA is TGCAGTGCTCCCCGACAGGGGGAAAACATTCAGTACTTC.